The 10 T cell receptor beta chains given below trace back to one sample, sequenced in a study of memory CD4+ T cells and cytomegalovirus serostatus. Assay: immunoSEQ multiplex PCR; the TCRdb copy retains only in-frame clones and omits some. The sample lists 45,000 to 50,000 clones, under 85% occurring once. Single viable CD3+CD4+CD8-CD45RO+ cells were sorted as the memory CD4+ T cells. The specimen was memory CD4+ T cells from blood. These TCRs come from an adult in good health and CMV-seronegative.

The chain joins TRBV5-4 to TRBJ1-4; 8 positions match TRBD1. This CDR3 comprises 17 residues. Germline lookup yields CDR1 SGHNT and CDR2 YYREEE (reference sequence). V gave up 4 bases and J gave up 3 bases; unmatched junction bases: 11. Written as DNA, the CDR3 is TGTGCCAGCAGCGCAGGGGGCGCGGGGTCAGCTAATGAAAAACTGTTTTTT. Its protein product is CASSAGGAGSANEKLFF.

The chain is built from TRBV30 and TRBJ1-3; D is perhaps TRBD1 (6 bases). The CDR3 sequence is 14 residues long. The V end was cut by 3 bases, the J end by 3 bases, with 12 bases between. Germline V gene sequence: CDR1 GTSNPN, CDR2 SVGIG (reference sequence). CDR3 bases: TGTGCCTGGAGCCCACAGGGCGGTGGAAACACCATATATTTT. This gives the protein CAWSPQGGGNTIYF.

In this sample, this clone turned up once. The V and J genes are TRBV7-3 and TRBJ1-1, with TRBD1 as a possible D gene (5 bases). The CDR3 has 14 residues. Germline-derived CDR1 and CDR2 are SGHTA and FQGTGA. Trimming left V 5 bases short and J 7 bases short, with 17 bases between. The CDR3 DNA sequence: TGTGCCAGCAGCGCGACAAGGGGAGATATTGAAGCTTTCTTT. Protein: CASSATRGDIEAFF.

The chain recombines TRBV5-1 with TRBJ2-2, with a weak D call TRBD2 (6 bases). The CDR3 spans 18 residues. Germline V CDR1 and CDR2: SGHRS, YFSETQ. Trimming left V 4 bases short and J 1 base short, with 20 bases between. The CDR3 DNA reads as TGCGCCAGCAGCCACCGATCTTCGACTAGGGGGAACACCGGGGAGCTGTTTTTT. It yields the protein CASSHRSSTRGNTGELFF.

The CDR3 spells CASSLGWGNSYEQYF. CDR3 nucleotides: TGCGCCAGCAGCTTGGGGTGGGGTAACTCCTACGAGCAGTACTTC. The chain joins TRBV5-1 to TRBJ2-7; D unresolved. The CDR3 is 15 residues long. V was clipped by 0 bases and J by 0 bases, with 10 bases between them. CDR1 is SGHRS and CDR2 is YFSETQ in the germline V gene.

This sequence joins TRBV29-1 and TRBJ1-4; no definite D call. The V and J ends lost 5 bases and 7 bases respectively, with 14 bases between them. Germline V CDR1 and CDR2: SQVTM, ANQGSEA. The CDR3 spans 13 residues. Here the CDR3 reads CSVSAQRGEKLFF. Here the CDR3 DNA reads TGCAGCGTTTCGGCGCAGAGAGGTGAAAAACTGTTTTTT.

The gene calls are TRBV5-1 and TRBJ2-3; 7 bases align to TRBD1. Losses at the gene ends were 4 bases for V and 7 bases for J; bases not matched to a gene: 6. The germline CDR1 and CDR2 sequences are SGHRS and YFSETQ. CDR3 length: 13 amino acids. The CDR3 region has the DNA TGCGCCAGCAGCGACTCGACAGGGAATACGCAGTATTTT. It translates to CASSDSTGNTQYF. The full variable domain, its missing parts supplied by reference TRBV5-1 and TRBJ2-3, is KAGVTQTPRYLIKTRGQQVTLSCSPISGHRSVSWYQQTPGQGLQFLFEYFSETQRNKGNFPGRFSGRQFSNSRSEMNVSTLELGDSALYLCASSDSTGNTQYFGPGTRLTVL.

This clone occurred a few times. The V call is TRBV5-1, the J call TRBJ2-1, with D unresolved. The CDR3 totals 15 residues. The germline V gene encodes CDR1 SGHRS and CDR2 YFSETQ. Trimming took 0 bases from V and 4 from J, leaving 11 bases between them. The CDR3 nucleotides are TGCGCCAGCAGCTTGGGGACGAACCCGTACAATGAGCAGTTCTTC. It translates to CASSLGTNPYNEQFF.

V usage is TRBV5-1 and J usage is TRBJ2-2; D remains unclear. Germline V lookup: CDR1 SGHRS, CDR2 YFSETQ. This CDR3 spans 14 amino acids. Trimming shortened V by 0 bases and J by 3 bases, and 6 bases separated the two germline ends. The CDR3: CASSLGHHTGELFF. The DNA for the CDR3 is TGCGCCAGCAGCTTGGGACATCACACCGGGGAGCTGTTTTTT.

In its sample, this clone was seen once. The gene calls are TRBV7-8 and TRBJ1-3, with D hard to call. Trimming left V 3 bases short and J 4 bases short, with 13 bases between. The CDR3 runs 15 residues. CDR1 and CDR2 from the germline V gene are SGHVS and FQNEAQ. The CDR3 region has the DNA TGTGCCAGCAGCTTGGAGGATGGAAGGGGAAACACCATATATTTT. It is translated as CASSLEDGRGNTIYF.